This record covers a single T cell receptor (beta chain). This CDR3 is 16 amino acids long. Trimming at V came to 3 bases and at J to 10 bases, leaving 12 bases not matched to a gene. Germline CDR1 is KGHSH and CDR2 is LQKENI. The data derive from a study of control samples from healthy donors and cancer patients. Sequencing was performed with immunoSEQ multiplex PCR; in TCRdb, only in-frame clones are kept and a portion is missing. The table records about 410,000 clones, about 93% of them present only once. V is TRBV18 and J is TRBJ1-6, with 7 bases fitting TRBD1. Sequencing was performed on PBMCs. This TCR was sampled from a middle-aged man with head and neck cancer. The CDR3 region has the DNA TGTGCCAGCTCACCGGGCGACAGGGCCGTAACATCACCCCTCCACTTT. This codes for CASSPGDRAVTSPLHF. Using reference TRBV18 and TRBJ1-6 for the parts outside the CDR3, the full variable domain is NAGVMQNPRHLVRRRGQEARLRCSPMKGHSHVYWYRQLPEEGLKFMVYLQKENIIDESGMPKERFSAEFPKEGPSILRIQQVVRGDSAAYFCASSPGDRAVTSPLHFGNGTRLTVT.